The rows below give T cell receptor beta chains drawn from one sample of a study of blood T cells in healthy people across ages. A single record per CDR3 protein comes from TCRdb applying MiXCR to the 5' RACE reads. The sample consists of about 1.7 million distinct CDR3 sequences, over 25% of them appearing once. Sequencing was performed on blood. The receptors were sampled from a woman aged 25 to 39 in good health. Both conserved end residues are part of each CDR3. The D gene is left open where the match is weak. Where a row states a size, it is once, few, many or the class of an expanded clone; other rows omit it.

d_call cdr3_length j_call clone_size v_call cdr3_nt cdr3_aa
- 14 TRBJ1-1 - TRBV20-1 TGCAGTGCTACCGCCCAGCATGCGAACACTGAAGCTTTCTTT CSATAQHANTEAFF
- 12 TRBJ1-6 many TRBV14 TGCGCCAGCAGCCAAGACCGCTCACCCCTCCACTTT CASSQDRSPLHF
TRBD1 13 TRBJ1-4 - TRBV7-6 TGTGCCAGCAGCCCCCAACGACAGGGAGAACTGTTTTTT CASSPQRQGELFF
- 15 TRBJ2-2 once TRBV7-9 TGTGCCAGCAGCCCCCATGCGGGGGCCTCCGGGGAGCTGTTTTTT CASSPHAGASGELFF
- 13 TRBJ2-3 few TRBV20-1 TGCAGTGCTTCCGGGACTCTGGGGGATACGCAGTATTTT CSASGTLGDTQYF
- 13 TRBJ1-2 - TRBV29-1 TGCAGCGTTGCCTGGGACACGACCTATGGCTACACCTTC CSVAWDTTYGYTF
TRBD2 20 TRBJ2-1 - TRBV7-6 TGTGCCAGCAGCGTCGGGACTAGTGGCGGGATCCGAAGCCTTTACAATGAGCAGTTCTTC CASSVGTSGGIRSLYNEQFF
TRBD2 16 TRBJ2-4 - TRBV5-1 TGCGCCAGCAGCTTGGGTCTGGCGGGGGGGCCAAACATTCAGTACTTC CASSLGLAGGPNIQYF
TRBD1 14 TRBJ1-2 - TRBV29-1 TGCAGCTCAACTTGGGGGGGGACAGGGGCTGGCTACACCTTC CSSTWGGTGAGYTF
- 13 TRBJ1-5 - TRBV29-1 TGCAGCGTTTCGTCGGGCATCAATCAGCCCCAGCATTTT CSVSSGINQPQHF
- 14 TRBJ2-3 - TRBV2 TGTGCCAGCAGTGCTTCGCTAGTTCCAGATACGCAGTATTTT CASSASLVPDTQYF
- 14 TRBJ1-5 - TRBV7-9 TGTGCCAGCAGCTTGCGGGGAGAGTTGGGCCCCCAGCATTTT CASSLRGELGPQHF
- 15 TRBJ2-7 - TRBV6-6 TGTGCCAGCAGTTACGATCGGGGTTACTCCTACGAGCAGTACTTC CASSYDRGYSYEQYF
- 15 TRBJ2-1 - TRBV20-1 TGCAGTGCTAGGAGACTGACTAGCTCCTACAATGAGCAGTTCTTC CSARRLTSSYNEQFF
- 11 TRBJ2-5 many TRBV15 TGTGCCACCAGCGAAAAAGAGACCCAGTACTTC CATSEKETQYF
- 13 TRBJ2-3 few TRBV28 TGTGCCAGTAGATTTAGTGGCCCAGATACGCAGTATTTT CASRFSGPDTQYF
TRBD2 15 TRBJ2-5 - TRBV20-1 TGCAGTGCTAGAGATCCAAGCGGGATGGGGGATGAGCAGTACTTC CSARDPSGMGDEQYF
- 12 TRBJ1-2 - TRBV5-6 TGTGCCGGCAGCCCGGGGACCTATGGCCACACCTTC CAGSPGTYGHTF
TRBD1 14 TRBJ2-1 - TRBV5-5 TGTGCCAGCACCCGTGGGACAGGGTTCAATGAGCAGTTCTTC CASTRGTGFNEQFF
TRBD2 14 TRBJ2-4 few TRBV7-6 TGTGCCAGCAGCGCCGGGGGGATTGGAGACATTCAGTACTTC CASSAGGIGDIQYF
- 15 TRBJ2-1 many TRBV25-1 TGTGCCAGCAGCGGTAGCAGCTCCCCCTACAATGAGCAGTTCTTC CASSGSSSPYNEQFF
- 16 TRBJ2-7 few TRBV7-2 TGTGCCAGCCATCGGGGATTTCTCGACGGCTCCTACGAGCAGTACTTC CASHRGFLDGSYEQYF
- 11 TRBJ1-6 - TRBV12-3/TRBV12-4 TGTGCCAGCAGGGATCGGAGAGGTGGCCACTTT CASRDRRGGHF
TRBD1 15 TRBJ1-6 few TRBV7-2 TGTGCCAGCAGCTTAGTTACAGGGGAGAATTCACCCCTCCACTTT CASSLVTGENSPLHF
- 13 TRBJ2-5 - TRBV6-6 TGTGCCAGCAATACGGAGCCCCAAGAGACCCAGTACTTC CASNTEPQETQYF
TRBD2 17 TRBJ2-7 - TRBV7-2 TGCGCCAGCAGCCCGGGACCAGCGGGAGGCAGCTCCTACGAGCAGTACTTC CASSPGPAGGSSYEQYF
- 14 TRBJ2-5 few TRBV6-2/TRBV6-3 TGTGCCAGCAGTGACCGGGACGGGGAAGAGACCCAGTACTTC CASSDRDGEETQYF
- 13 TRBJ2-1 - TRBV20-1 TGCAGCGCCCGGCGAGGCGGTTCCTACGAGCAGTTCTTC CSARRGGSYEQFF
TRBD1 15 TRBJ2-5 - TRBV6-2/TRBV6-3 TGTGCCAGCAGGAGGACAGGGGGATCCCAAGAGACCCAGTACTTC CASRRTGGSQETQYF
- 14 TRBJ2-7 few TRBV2 TGTGCCAGCAGTGAACAGGGATGGGACTACGAGCAGTACTTC CASSEQGWDYEQYF
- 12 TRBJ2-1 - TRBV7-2 TGTGCCAGCAGCCTCGGGACTTTGTGGCAGTTCTTC CASSLGTLWQFF
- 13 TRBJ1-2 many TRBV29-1 TGCAGCGTTGAGGAGGGGCAGGGGTATGGCTACACCTTC CSVEEGQGYGYTF
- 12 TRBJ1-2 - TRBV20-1 TGCAGTGCTACAGGACCCGGCGCAGGCTACACCTTC CSATGPGAGYTF
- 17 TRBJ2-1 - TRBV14 TGTGCCAGCAGCCAAGACCTCCGACCTAGATCAGCCAGAAGTCAGTTCTTC CASSQDLRPRSARSQFF
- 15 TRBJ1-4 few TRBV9 TGTGCCAGCAGCAAAACCGGCGTTGTGAATGAAAAACTGTTTTTT CASSKTGVVNEKLFF
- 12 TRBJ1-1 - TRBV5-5 TGTGCCAGCAGCTTAGTGATCACTGAAGCTTTCTTT CASSLVITEAFF
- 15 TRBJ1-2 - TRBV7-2 TGTGCCAGCAGCGGAGGGGGGGCCCCCTCCTATGGCTACACCTTC CASSGGGAPSYGYTF
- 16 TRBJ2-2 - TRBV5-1 TGCGCCAGCACAGCACCGGGACTTACGAACACCGGGGAGCTGTTTTTT CASTAPGLTNTGELFF
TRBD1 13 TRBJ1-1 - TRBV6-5 TGTGCCACTAACAGGGGAATGAACACTGAAGCTTTCTTT CATNRGMNTEAFF
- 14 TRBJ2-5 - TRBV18 TGTGCCAGCTCACCCCAGAGCAGGGGAGGGACCCAGTACTTC CASSPQSRGGTQYF